The next 12 T cell receptor beta chains were all read from a single sample in a study of vaccination and CD4 T cells after COVID-19. The antigens these receptors bind are not known. Treatment noted: approximately nine-day PBMC culture with coronavirus spike peptide pools or control peptides (ViraFEST assay). The Oncomine TCR Beta short-read assay generated sequence data from the DNA of cultured CD4+ T cells. Each CDR3 protein is one row after TCRdb ran MiXCR on the PCR reads. The sample carries fewer than 15,000 distinct CDR3 sequences, about three quarters recorded once. The sequenced sample was CD4+ T cells from blood, cultured in vitro. The receptors were gathered from a human donor who had recovered from COVID-19.

This chain uses TRBV27 with TRBJ2-3; 8 bases are shared with TRBD1. Germline trimming cut 3 bases from V and 8 bases from J; bases unmatched to any gene: 7. This CDR3 region has 14 residues. The germline V gene encodes CDR1 MNHEY and CDR2 SMNVEV (reference sequence). CDR3 DNA: TGTGCCAGCAGTTTGGACAGGGAGGTGGGTACGCAGTATTTT. Translating gives CASSLDREVGTQYF.

This clonotype has a single count. The chain couples TRBV29-1 to TRBJ2-4; D not certain. The CDR3 contains 11 residues. V lost 4 bases and J lost 7, with 8 bases in between. CDR1 and CDR2 from the germline V gene are SQVTM and ANQGSEA. CDR3 in DNA: TGCAGCGTTGGTCGCAGGAACATTCAGTACTTC. It codes for CSVGRRNIQYF.

CDR3: CASGSGPYSNQPQHF. The CDR3 nucleotides are TGTGCCAGTGGATCAGGGCCTTATAGCAATCAGCCCCAGCATTTT. The V gene is TRBV19, the J gene TRBJ1-5, with D possibly TRBD1 on 5 matching bases. The germline CDR1 and CDR2 sequences are LNHDA and SQIVND (reference sequence). This CDR3 has 15 residues. Trimming took 8 bases from V and 0 from J, leaving 14 bases between them.

V usage is TRBV20-1 and J usage is TRBJ2-6; D is unclear. The CDR3 is made up of 13 amino acids. Trimming removed 0 bases at V and 4 bases at J, with 4 bases between. Germline assignment: CDR1 DFQATT and CDR2 SNEGSKA (reference sequence). For the CDR3, the DNA is TGCAGTGCTAGAGATCTCGGGGCCAACGTCCTGACTTTC. Its protein is CSARDLGANVLTF.

This clonotype was counted a single time. The J gene is TRBJ1-4, the V gene TRBV29-1, with 8 bases lining up with TRBD1. There are 14 residues in the CDR3. Germline V gene lookup returns CDR1 SQVTM and CDR2 ANQGSEA. V gave up 7 bases and J gave up 7 bases; unmatched junction bases: 11. CDR3 sequence reads: CSAQGQGRGEKLFF. For the CDR3, the DNA is TGCAGCGCACAAGGACAGGGTCGGGGTGAAAAACTGTTTTTT.

The J gene is TRBJ2-2, the V gene TRBV27; 7 nucleotides line up with TRBD1. The CDR3 totals 14 residues. From germline, CDR1 is MNHEY and CDR2 SMNVEV (reference sequence). V lost 3 bases, J lost 6 bases, and 4 bases stayed unmatched. CDR3 sequence reads: CASSFNRGPGELFF. In nucleotides, the CDR3 is TGTGCCAGCAGTTTCAACAGGGGACCCGGGGAGCTGTTTTTT.

In its sample, this clonotype was seen a few times. The gene calls are TRBV12-3 or TRBV12-4 and TRBJ2-3; possibly TRBD1 for D (5 bases). The CDR3 length is 14 residues. Deletions cut 5 bases from V and 6 bases from J, with 15 bases between. The CDR3 coding sequence is TGTGCCAGCAGTCCACCGGGTTGGGGCGATACGCAGTATTTT. Translating it yields CASSPPGWGDTQYF.

This sequence joins TRBV6-5 and TRBJ1-1, with 8 bases fitting TRBD1. V lost 4 bases and J lost 8; bases outside the gene matches: 3. Germline CDR1 is MNHEY and CDR2 is SVGAGI. This CDR3 is built from 12 residues. CDR3 loop: CASSFGTGEAFF. CDR3 DNA: TGTGCCAGCAGTTTCGGGACAGGCGAAGCTTTCTTT.

This rearrangement joins TRBV7-6 to TRBJ2-5; the D is unclear. V lost 1 base to trimming and J lost 5 bases, with 8 bases between them. The CDR3 covers 13 residues. The germline V gene has CDR1 SGHVS and CDR2 FNYEAQ. CDR3 coding DNA: TGTGCCAGCAGCTTAGGGCTTGAGGAGACCCAGTACTTC. The encoded protein is CASSLGLEETQYF. Full variable domain (remainder filled in from reference TRBV7-6 and TRBJ2-5): GAGVSQSPRYKVTKRGQDVALRCDPISGHVSLYWYRQALGQGPEFLTYFNYEAQQDKSGLPNDRFSAERPEGSISTLTIQRTEQRDSAMYRCASSLGLEETQYFGPGTRLLVL.

In this sample, this clonotype turned up once. The gene calls are TRBV20-1 and TRBJ1-1; D is undetermined. In germline, CDR1 is DFQATT, CDR2 SNEGSKA (reference sequence). Deletions cut 3 bases from V and 4 bases from J, with 15 bases between. CDR3 length: 14 residues. The CDR3 is CSASRAGMGTEAFF. In DNA form, the CDR3 reads TGCAGTGCTAGTCGGGCAGGCATGGGCACTGAAGCTTTCTTT.

The J gene is TRBJ2-1, the V gene TRBV6-5; no reliable D call. Germline V gene data show CDR1 as MNHEY and CDR2 as SVGAGI. This CDR3 region has 12 residues. With 2 bases removed from V and 9 bases from J, the gap between germline ends came to 8 bases. CDR3 nucleotides: TGTGCCAGCAGTTACAGGGTTACTGAGCAGTTCTTC. This encodes CASSYRVTEQFF.

The count of this clonotype is one. The rearrangement links TRBV11-2 to TRBJ1-2; D not resolved. Per the germline V gene, CDR1 is SGHAT and CDR2 is FQNNGV. CDR3 length: 14 amino acids. V was shortened by 1 base and J by 5 bases, with 11 bases between the two germline ends. CDR3 loop: CASSLGRAGYGYTF. CDR3 nucleotides: TGTGCCAGCAGCTTAGGGCGGGCTGGGTATGGCTACACCTTC.